The sequence of this T cell receptor (beta chain) was determined in a study of glioma-infiltrating T cells. Germline V gene lookup returns CDR1 MNHNS and CDR2 SASEGT. The CDR3 length is 18 residues. V trimming: 0 bases; J trimming: 4 bases; junction bases outside the gene matches: 9. Using RNA template, CDR3s of TCR alpha and beta were amplified with iRepertoire arm-PCR. Using its own MiXCR run on the multiplex PCR reads, TCRdb lists one record per CDR3 protein. The sample yields approximately 400,000 distinct CDR3 sequences, less than 50% seen once. The sample holds a few counts of this clonotype. The sequenced sample consisted of glioma tissue, nonneoplastic brain tissue, or PBMCs (not recorded which). This receptor was obtained from a human donor with low-grade glioma or glioblastoma, undergoing nonglioma brain surgery, or in good health (not recorded which). The chain links TRBV6-1 to TRBJ1-5; 10 bases are a match to TRBD1. The CDR3 region is CASSEAGTGELANQPQHF. In DNA, the CDR3 is TGTGCCAGCAGTGAAGCTGGGACAGGGGAATTAGCGAATCAGCCCCAGCATTTT.